This TCR beta chain comes out of a study of shared clonotypes between healthy human individuals. Whole-study context: The study drew on two women and a few men aged 18 to 49 as donors. Study conclusions and caveats: Researchers sampled blood only, noting tissue repertoires likely differ. Among donors, clonotype sharing was expected to be affected by sequencing depth.

Naive CD8 isolation took CD45RO-negative cells positively selected for CCR7 and excluded terminally differentiated effector memory CD45RA+ cells. The data were produced by immunoSEQ multiplex PCR, yet TCRdb's version contains in-frame clones alone and is incomplete. The table records about 590,000 clones, 95% to 96% of them present only once. Details on this clone: The antigen is not known.

CDR1 is ENHRY, CDR2 SYGVKD, per germline. The ends were cut back, 10 bases at V and 5 bases at J, with 8 bases in the middle. CDR3 length: 10 residues. Input material: naive CD8+ T cells sorted from blood. This chain links TRBV10-3 with TRBJ2-5; the D call may be TRBD1 or TRBD2 (5 bases each). The clonotype was recovered from a woman in her 30s in good health. Here the CDR3 DNA reads TGTGCCACGGGGCGGGAGACCCAGTACTTC. Protein: CATGRETQYF.